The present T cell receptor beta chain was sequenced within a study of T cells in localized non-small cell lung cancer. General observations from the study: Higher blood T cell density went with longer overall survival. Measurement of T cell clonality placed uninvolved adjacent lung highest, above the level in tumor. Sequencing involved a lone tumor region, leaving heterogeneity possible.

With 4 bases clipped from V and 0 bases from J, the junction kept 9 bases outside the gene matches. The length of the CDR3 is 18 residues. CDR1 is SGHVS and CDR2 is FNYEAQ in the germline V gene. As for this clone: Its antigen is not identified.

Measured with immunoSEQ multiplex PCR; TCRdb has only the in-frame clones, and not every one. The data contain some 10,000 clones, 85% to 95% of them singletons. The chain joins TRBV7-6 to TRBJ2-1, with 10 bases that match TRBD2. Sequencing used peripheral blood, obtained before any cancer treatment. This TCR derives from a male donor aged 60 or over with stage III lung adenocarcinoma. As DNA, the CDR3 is TGTGCCAGCAGCTCCGAACTAGCGGGAAGGAGCTCCTACAATGAGCAGTTCTTC. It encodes CASSSELAGRSSYNEQFF.